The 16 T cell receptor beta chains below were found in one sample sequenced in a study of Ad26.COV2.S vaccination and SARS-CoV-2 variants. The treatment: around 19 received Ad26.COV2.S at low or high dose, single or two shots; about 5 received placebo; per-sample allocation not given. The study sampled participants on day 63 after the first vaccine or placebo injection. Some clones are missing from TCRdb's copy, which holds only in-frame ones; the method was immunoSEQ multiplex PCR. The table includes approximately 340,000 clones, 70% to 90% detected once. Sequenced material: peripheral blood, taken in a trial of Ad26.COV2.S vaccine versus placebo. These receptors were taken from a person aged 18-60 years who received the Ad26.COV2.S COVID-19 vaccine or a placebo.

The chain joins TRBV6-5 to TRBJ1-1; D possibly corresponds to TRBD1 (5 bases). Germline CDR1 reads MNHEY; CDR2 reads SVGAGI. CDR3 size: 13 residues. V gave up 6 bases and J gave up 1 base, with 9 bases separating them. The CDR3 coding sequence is TGTGCCAGCAGAAGCGGGGGGAACACTGAAGCTTTCTTT. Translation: CASRSGGNTEAFF.

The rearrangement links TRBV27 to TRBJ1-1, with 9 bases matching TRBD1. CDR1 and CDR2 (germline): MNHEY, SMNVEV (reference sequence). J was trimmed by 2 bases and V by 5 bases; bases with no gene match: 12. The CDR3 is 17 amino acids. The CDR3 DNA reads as TGTGCCAGCAGTCAGAAACAGGGGGCGAGGTTTAACACTGAAGCTTTCTTT. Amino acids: CASSQKQGARFNTEAFF.

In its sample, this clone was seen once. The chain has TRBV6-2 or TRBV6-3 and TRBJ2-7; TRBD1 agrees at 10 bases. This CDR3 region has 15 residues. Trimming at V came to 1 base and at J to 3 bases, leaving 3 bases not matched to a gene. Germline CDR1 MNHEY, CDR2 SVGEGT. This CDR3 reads CASSYFGQGDYEQYF. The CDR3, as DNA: TGTGCCAGCAGTTACTTCGGACAGGGGGACTACGAGCAGTACTTC.

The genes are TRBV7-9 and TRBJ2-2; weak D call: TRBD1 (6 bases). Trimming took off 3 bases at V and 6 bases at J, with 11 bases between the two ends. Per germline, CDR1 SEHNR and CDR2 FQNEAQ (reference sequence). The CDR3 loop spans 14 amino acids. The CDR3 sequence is CASSFWTDAGELFF. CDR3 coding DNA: TGTGCCAGCAGCTTTTGGACAGATGCCGGGGAGCTGTTTTTT.

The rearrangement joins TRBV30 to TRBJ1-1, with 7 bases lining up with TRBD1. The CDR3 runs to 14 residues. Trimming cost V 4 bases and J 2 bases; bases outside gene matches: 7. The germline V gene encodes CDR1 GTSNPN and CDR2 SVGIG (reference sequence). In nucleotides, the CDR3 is TGTGCCTGGAAAGGAGACAGGGCAAACACTGAAGCTTTCTTT. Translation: CAWKGDRANTEAFF.

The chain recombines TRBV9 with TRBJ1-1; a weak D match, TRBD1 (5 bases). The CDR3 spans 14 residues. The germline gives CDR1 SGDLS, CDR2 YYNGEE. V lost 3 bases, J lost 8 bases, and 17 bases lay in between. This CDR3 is CASSGTGTSSEAFF. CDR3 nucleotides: TGTGCCAGCAGCGGCACAGGCACAAGTTCGGAAGCTTTCTTT. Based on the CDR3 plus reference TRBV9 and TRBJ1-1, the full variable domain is DSGVTQTPKHLITATGQRVTLRCSPRSGDLSVYWYQQSLDQGLQFLIQYYNGEERAKGNILERFSAQQFPDLHSELNLSSLELGDSALYFCASSGTGTSSEAFFGQGTRLTVV.

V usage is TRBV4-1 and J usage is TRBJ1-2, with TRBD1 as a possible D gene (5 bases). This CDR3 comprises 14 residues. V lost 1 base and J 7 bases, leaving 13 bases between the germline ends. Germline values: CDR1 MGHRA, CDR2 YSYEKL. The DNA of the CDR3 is TGCGCCAGCAGCCAAGCAGGGCAGCAGTCTGGCTACACCTTC. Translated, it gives CASSQAGQQSGYTF.

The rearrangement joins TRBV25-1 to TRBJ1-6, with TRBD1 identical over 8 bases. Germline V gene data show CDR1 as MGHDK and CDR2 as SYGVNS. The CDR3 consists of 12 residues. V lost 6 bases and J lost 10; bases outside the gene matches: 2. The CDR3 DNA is TGTGCCAGCAGACAGGGGGGCTCACCCCTCCACTTT. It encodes CASRQGGSPLHF.

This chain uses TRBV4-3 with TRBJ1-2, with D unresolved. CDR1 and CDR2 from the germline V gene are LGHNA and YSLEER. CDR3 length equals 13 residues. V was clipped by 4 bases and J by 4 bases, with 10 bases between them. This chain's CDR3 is CASSPRDTYGYTF. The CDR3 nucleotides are TGCGCCAGCAGCCCCAGAGACACCTATGGCTACACCTTC.

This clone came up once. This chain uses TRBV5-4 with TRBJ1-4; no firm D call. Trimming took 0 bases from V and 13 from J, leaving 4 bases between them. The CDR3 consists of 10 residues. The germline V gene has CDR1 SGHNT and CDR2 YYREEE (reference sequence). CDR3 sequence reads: CASSLGVLFF. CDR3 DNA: TGTGCCAGCAGCTTGGGTGTACTGTTTTTT.

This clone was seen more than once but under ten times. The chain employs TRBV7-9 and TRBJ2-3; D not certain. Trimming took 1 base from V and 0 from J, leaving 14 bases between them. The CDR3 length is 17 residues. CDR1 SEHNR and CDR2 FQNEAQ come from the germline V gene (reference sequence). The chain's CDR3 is CASSLGTSTLSTDTQYF. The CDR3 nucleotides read TGTGCCAGCAGCTTAGGTACCTCTACCCTAAGCACAGATACGCAGTATTTT.

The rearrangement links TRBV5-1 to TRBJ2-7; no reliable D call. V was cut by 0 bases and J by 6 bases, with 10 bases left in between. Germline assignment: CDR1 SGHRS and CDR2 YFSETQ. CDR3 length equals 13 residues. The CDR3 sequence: CASSLAVASEQYF. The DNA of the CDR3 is TGCGCCAGCAGCTTGGCCGTGGCCTCCGAGCAGTACTTC.

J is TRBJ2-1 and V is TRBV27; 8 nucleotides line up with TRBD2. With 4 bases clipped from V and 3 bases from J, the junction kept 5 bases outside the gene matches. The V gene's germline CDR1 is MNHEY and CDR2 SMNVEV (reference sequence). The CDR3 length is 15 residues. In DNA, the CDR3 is TGTGCCAGCAGTTCCGGACTAGCTTTCTACAATGAGCAGTTCTTC. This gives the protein CASSSGLAFYNEQFF.

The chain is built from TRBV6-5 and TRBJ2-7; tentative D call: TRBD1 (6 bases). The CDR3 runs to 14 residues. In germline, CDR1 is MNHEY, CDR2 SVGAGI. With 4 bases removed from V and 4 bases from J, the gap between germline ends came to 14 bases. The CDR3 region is CASSSPRDTYEQYF. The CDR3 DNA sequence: TGTGCCAGCAGTTCCCCCCGGGACACTTACGAGCAGTACTTC.

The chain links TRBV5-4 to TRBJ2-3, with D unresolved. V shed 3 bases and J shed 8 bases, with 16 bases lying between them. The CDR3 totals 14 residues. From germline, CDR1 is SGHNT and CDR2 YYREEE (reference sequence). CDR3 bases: TGTGCCAGCAGCTCCCCCGGGTCTCGCAGTACGCAGTATTTT. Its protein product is CASSSPGSRSTQYF.

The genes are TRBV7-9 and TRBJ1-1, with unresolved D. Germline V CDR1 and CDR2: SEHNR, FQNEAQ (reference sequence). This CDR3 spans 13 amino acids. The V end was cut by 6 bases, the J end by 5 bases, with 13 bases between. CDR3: CASRWTGNTEAFF. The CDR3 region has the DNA TGTGCCAGCAGATGGACGGGGAATACTGAAGCTTTCTTT.